A selection of T cell receptor beta chains follows, all from one sample in a study of OX40 agonist ivuxolimab in advanced cancers. Data came from immunoSEQ multiplex PCR; TCRdb stores just in-frame clones and leaves some out. The sample records tens of thousands of clones, roughly 90% being singletons. Sequences were derived from CD4+ or CD8+ T cells sorted from blood, sampled in a trial of the OX40 agonist ivuxolimab. The receptors were gathered from an adult with an advanced solid tumor such as melanoma, head and neck, liver or kidney cancer. Both conserved end residues are part of each CDR3. Fields, in order: CDR3 DNA, CDR3 protein, D gene, clone size, J gene, V gene. D genes are given only for firm matches. A clone size is listed for some rows: how often the clone was seen (once, few, many), or a class if it is expanded.

TGTGCCTCCCGGATTTCTCCGAACACCGGGGAGCTGTTTTTT	CASRISPNTGELFF	-	-	TRBJ2-2	TRBV6-4
TGTGCCAGTAGTATTTGGGCTAGCGGGGGGCTCTACAATGAGCAGTTCTTC	CASSIWASGGLYNEQFF	TRBD2	once	TRBJ2-1	TRBV19
TGTGCCACGCGCGGGATTCCGGGTGATACGCAGTATTTT	CATRGIPGDTQYF	-	-	TRBJ2-3	TRBV19
TGTGCCAGCAGCCGCACAGATAACACCGGGGAGCTGTTTTTT	CASSRTDNTGELFF	-	-	TRBJ2-2	TRBV4-2
TGCGCCAGCAGCTTAGGGGACGCGCACACCGGGGAGCTGTTTTTT	CASSLGDAHTGELFF	-	-	TRBJ2-2	TRBV5-1
TGTGCCAGCAGCCCCCGAGCCGGGGAAAAACTGTTTTTT	CASSPRAGEKLFF	-	-	TRBJ1-4	TRBV7-3
TGCGCCAGCAGGTTAAGCGACAATGAGCAGTTCTTC	CASRLSDNEQFF	-	-	TRBJ2-1	TRBV5-1
TGTGCCAGCAGCTTAGACAATACAGGGGTGGACACCGGGGAGCTGTTTTTT	CASSLDNTGVDTGELFF	TRBD1	once	TRBJ2-2	TRBV7-6
TGTGCCAGCAGTGGAATCGACGGGACAGATAATTCACCCCTCCACTTT	CASSGIDGTDNSPLHF	TRBD1	-	TRBJ1-6	TRBV6-1
TGCGCCAGCAGCCTAGGACAGGGGATAAACTATGGCTACACCTTC	CASSLGQGINYGYTF	TRBD1	-	TRBJ1-2	TRBV5-1
TGTGCCAGCAGCGTAGGTGGGGCCTACAATGAGCAGTTCTTC	CASSVGGAYNEQFF	-	-	TRBJ2-1	TRBV9
TGTGCCAGCAGTTTACTTGCTACGCCCTTCTCTGGAAACACCATATATTTT	CASSLLATPFSGNTIYF	-	once	TRBJ1-3	TRBV27
TGTGCCATCAGTGAGTCGAGAGGGGCCGGGGATACGCAGTATTTT	CAISESRGAGDTQYF	-	-	TRBJ2-3	TRBV10-3
TGCAGCGTCCTGGACAGGTCGTACGAGCAGTACTTC	CSVLDRSYEQYF	TRBD1	-	TRBJ2-7	TRBV29-1
TGTGCCAGCAGTTCTCACGGACAGGGGGCGACTAATGAAAAACTGTTTTTT	CASSSHGQGATNEKLFF	TRBD1	-	TRBJ1-4	TRBV28
TGTGCCAGCAGCGTAGAGGGGAACACTGAAGCTTTCTTT	CASSVEGNTEAFF	-	-	TRBJ1-1	TRBV9
TGTGCCAGCAGTTACCGGTCCGGGACCGGGGAGCTGTTTTTT	CASSYRSGTGELFF	-	-	TRBJ2-2	TRBV6-6
TGTGCCAGCAGTTTGAGGACTGAGCAGTTCTTC	CASSLRTEQFF	-	-	TRBJ2-1	TRBV28
TGTGCCAGTAGTATTACAGGGATATATGGCTACACCTTC	CASSITGIYGYTF	-	-	TRBJ1-2	TRBV19
TGTGCCAGCAGTGAAGCGTTAGAGACCCAGTACTTC	CASSEALETQYF	-	-	TRBJ2-5	TRBV6-1